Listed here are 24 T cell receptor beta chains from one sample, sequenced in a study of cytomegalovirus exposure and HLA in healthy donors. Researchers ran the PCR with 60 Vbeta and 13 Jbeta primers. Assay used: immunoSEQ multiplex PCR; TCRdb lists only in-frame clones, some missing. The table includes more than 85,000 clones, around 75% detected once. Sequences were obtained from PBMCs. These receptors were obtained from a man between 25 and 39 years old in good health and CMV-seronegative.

The CDR3 region is CASSSRTSSYEQYF. In DNA, the CDR3 is TGCGCCAGCAGCTCTAGGACTAGCTCCTACGAGCAGTACTTC. The V gene is TRBV5-1, the J gene TRBJ2-7; TRBD2 aligns across 7 bases. Germline lookup yields CDR1 SGHRS and CDR2 YFSETQ. The CDR3 sequence is 14 residues long. With 3 bases clipped from V and 0 bases from J, the junction kept 3 bases outside the gene matches.

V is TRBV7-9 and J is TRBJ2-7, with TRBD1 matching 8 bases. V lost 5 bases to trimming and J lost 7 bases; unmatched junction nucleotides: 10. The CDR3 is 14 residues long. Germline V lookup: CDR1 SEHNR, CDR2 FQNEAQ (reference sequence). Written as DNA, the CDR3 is TGTGCCAGCAGCCCCGGACAGGGAGTGTGGGAGCAGTACTTC. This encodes CASSPGQGVWEQYF. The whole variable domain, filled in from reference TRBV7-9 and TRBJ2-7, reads DTGVSQNPRHKITKRGQNVTFRCDPISEHNRLYWYRQTLGQGPEFLTYFQNEAQLEKSRLLSDRFSAERPKGSFSTLEIQRTEQGDSAMYLCASSPGQGVWEQYFGPGTRLTVT.

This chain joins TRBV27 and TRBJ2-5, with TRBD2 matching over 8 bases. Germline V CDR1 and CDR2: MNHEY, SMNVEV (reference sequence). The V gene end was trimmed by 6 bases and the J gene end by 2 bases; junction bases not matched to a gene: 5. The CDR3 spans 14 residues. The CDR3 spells CASSVAGLQETQYF. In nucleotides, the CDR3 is TGTGCCAGCAGCGTAGCGGGGTTACAAGAGACCCAGTACTTC.

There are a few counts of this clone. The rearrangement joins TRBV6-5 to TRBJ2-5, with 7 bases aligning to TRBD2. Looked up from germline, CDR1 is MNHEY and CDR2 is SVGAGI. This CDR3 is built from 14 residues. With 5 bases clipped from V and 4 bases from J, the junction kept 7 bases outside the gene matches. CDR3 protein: CASSAPGGGETQYF. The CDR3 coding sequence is TGTGCCAGCAGTGCACCGGGAGGTGGAGAGACCCAGTACTTC.

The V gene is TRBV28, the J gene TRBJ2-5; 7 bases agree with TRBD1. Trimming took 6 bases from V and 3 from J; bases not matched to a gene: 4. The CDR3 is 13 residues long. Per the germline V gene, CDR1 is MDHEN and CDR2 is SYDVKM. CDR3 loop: CASRATGKETQYF. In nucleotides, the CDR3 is TGTGCCAGCAGAGCGACAGGGAAAGAGACCCAGTACTTC.

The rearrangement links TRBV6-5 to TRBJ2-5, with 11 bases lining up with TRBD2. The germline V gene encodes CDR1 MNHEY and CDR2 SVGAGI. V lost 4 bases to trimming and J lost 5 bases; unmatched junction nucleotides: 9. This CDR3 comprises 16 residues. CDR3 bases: TGTGCCAGCAGTTTTAGCGGGGGGGTAACAAGGGAGACCCAGTACTTC. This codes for CASSFSGGVTRETQYF.

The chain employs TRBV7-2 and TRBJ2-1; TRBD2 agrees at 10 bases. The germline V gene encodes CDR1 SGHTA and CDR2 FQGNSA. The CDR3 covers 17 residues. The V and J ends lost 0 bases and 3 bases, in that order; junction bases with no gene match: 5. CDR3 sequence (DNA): TGTGCCAGCAGCTTAGCACAGCGGGGGGGCTTCTACAATGAGCAGTTCTTC. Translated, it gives CASSLAQRGGFYNEQFF.

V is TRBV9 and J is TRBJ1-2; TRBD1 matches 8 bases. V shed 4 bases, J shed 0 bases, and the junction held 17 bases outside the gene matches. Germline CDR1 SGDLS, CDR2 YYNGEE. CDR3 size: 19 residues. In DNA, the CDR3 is TGTGCCAGCAGCCCCCACGGACAGGGAACCCCAAACACTAACTATGGCTACACCTTC. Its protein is CASSPHGQGTPNTNYGYTF.

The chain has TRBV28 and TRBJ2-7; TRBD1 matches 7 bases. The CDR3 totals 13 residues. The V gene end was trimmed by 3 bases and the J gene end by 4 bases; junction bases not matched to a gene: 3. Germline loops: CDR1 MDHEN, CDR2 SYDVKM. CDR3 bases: TGTGCCAGCAGTTTCCCCAGGGGGTACGAGCAGTACTTC. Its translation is CASSFPRGYEQYF.

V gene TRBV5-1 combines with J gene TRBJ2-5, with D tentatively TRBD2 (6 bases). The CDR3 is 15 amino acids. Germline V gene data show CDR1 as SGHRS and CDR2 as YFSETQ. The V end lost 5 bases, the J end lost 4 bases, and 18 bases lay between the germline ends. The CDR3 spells CASRAGWAAGETQYF. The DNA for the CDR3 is TGCGCCAGCAGGGCGGGATGGGCGGCGGGAGAGACCCAGTACTTC.

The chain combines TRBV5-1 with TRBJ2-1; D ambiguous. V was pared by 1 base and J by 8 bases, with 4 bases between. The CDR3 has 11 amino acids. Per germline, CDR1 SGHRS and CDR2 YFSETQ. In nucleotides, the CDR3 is TGCGCCAGCAGCTTGACGGATGAGCAGTTCTTC. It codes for CASSLTDEQFF. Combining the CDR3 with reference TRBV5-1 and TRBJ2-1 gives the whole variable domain KAGVTQTPRYLIKTRGQQVTLSCSPISGHRSVSWYQQTPGQGLQFLFEYFSETQRNKGNFPGRFSGRQFSNSRSEMNVSTLELGDSALYLCASSLTDEQFFGPGTRLTVL.

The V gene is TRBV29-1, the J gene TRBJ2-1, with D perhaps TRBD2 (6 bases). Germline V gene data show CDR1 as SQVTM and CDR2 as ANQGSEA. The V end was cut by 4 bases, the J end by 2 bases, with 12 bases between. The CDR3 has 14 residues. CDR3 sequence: CSVVSGVAYNEQFF. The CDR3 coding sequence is TGCAGCGTTGTTTCGGGGGTAGCCTACAATGAGCAGTTCTTC.

In DNA form, the CDR3 reads TGTGCCAGCAGCTCCGACGGGATTTTCGGGGAGCAGTACTTC. This sequence encodes CASSSDGIFGEQYF. This chain uses TRBV11-3 with TRBJ2-7; possible D gene TRBD2, 5 bases. This CDR3 is 14 amino acids long. V lost 4 bases and J lost 7, with 17 bases in between. Germline assignment: CDR1 SGHNT and CDR2 YENEEA.

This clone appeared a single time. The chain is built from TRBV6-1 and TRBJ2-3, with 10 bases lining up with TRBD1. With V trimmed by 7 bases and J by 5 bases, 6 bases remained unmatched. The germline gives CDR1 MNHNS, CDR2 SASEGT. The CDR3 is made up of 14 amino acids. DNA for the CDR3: TGTGCCAGCACCTGGACAGGGGGAGTAGATACGCAGTATTTT. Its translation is CASTWTGGVDTQYF.

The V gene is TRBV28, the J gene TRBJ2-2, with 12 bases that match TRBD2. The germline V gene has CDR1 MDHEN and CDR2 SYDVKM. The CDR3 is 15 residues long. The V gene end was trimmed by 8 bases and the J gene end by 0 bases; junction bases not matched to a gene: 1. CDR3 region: CASRTSGANTGELFF. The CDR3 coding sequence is TGTGCCAGCCGGACTAGCGGGGCGAACACCGGGGAGCTGTTTTTT.

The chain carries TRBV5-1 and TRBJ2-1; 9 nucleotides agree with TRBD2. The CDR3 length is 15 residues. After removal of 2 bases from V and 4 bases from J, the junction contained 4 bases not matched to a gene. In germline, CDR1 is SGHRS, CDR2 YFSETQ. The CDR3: CASSFATSGYNEQFF. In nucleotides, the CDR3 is TGCGCCAGCAGCTTTGCGACTAGCGGATACAATGAGCAGTTCTTC.

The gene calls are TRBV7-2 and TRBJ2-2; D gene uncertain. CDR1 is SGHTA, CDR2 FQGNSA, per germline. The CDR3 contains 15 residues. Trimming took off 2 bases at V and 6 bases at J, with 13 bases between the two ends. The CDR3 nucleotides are TGTGCCAGCAGCTTAAAGATGCCGGGTTCCGGGGAGCTGTTTTTT. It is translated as CASSLKMPGSGELFF.

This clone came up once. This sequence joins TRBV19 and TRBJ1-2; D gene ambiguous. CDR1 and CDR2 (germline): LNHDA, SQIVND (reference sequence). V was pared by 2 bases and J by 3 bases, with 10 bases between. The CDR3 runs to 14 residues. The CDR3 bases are TGTGCCAGTAGTATATATCTGGCGGACTATGGCTACACCTTC. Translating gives CASSIYLADYGYTF.

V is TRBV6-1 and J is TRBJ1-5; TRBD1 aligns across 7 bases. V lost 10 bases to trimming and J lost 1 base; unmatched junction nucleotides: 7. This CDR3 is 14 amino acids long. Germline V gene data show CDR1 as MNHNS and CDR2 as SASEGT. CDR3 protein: CATTGARSNQPQHF. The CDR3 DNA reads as TGTGCCACCACAGGGGCCAGGAGCAATCAGCCCCAGCATTTT.

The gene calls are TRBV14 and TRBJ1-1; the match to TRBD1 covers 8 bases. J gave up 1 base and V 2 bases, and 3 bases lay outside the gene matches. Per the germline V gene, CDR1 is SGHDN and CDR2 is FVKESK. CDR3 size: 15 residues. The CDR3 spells CASSQTGTGNTEAFF. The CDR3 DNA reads TGTGCCAGCAGCCAAACCGGGACAGGGAACACTGAAGCTTTCTTT.

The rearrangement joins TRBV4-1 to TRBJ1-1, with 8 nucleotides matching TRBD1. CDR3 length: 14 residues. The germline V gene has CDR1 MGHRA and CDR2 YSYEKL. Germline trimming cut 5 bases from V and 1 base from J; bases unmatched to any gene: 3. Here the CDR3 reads CASSGQGENTEAFF. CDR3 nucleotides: TGCGCCAGCAGCGGACAGGGAGAGAACACTGAAGCTTTCTTT.

The CDR3 is CASSSPRDTQYF. Here the CDR3 DNA reads TGTGCCAGCAGCTCCCCTAGGGATACGCAGTATTTT. The J gene is TRBJ2-3, the V gene TRBV7-9; D call uncertain. Trimming left V 4 bases short and J 6 bases short, with 8 bases between. CDR1 and CDR2 from the germline V gene are SEHNR and FQNEAQ (reference sequence). CDR3 length: 12 amino acids.

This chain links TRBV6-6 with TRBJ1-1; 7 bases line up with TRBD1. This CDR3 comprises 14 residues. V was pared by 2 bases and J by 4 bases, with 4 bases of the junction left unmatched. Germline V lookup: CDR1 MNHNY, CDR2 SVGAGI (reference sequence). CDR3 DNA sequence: TGTGCCAGCAGTTACGACAGGGCCAGCACTGAAGCTTTCTTT. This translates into CASSYDRASTEAFF.

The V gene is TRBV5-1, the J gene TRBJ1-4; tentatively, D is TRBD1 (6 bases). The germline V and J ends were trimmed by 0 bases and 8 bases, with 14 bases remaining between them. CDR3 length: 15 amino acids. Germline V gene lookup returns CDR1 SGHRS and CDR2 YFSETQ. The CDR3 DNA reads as TGCGCCAGCAGCTTGGGGGAAAGGACAGCAGAAAAACTGTTTTTT. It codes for CASSLGERTAEKLFF.